Sequencing of this T cell receptor beta chain was carried out in a study of shared T cell receptors in the human thymus (dated by TCRdb to the early 2020s). Describing the broader study: The study examined how self-reactive, shared T-cell receptor alpha chains are generated in the human thymus.

The CDR3 runs 16 amino acids, cysteine and phenylalanine included. Of all the DNA, just the CDR3 is kept, 48 bases in frame from base 1. The V end loses 1 base and the J end loses 0 bases, and a stretch of 11 bases separates them. The germline V gene encodes CDR1 SGHTA and CDR2 FQGNSA. Library preparation was by the immunoSEQ multiplex PCR assay. Drawn from immuneACCESS, this table holds only the in-frame rearrangements with V and J called that TCRdb kept. Clones are partly lost; checked studies trace under half to an unresolved V gene and leave the rest unexplained. This sample is represented by hundreds of thousands of clones; 70% to 90% of them were singletons. The top ten clonotypes cover over 0.008% of the sample. Concerning this clone itself: It has no known antigen specificity. Base qualities are not provided; no much larger clone lies one nucleotide away.

The same sample was also used in a study of human thymus T cells. As described in the second report: Immunologically healthy infants undergoing open corrective cardiac surgery for congenital heart defects in Finland were used as donors. The thymus tissue came from surgical resects taken out during corrective cardiac surgery. Both the thymic and the peripheral blood repertoires appeared to show biased V and J gene segment usage. The related research found that thymic TCR repertoires overlapped highly between unrelated individuals. TCR alpha and beta repertoires from roughly eight infant thymus samples and a few related peripheral blood samples were characterized in the study. The cohort included over five male and two female infants, with donor ages spanning 7 to 244 days. Thymocytes were released mechanically from tissue and stored at -70 °C as pellets of roughly 8.5-32 million cells. A QIAsymphony instrument was used to extract genomic DNA from frozen cell pellets. The immunoSEQ multiplex PCR assay was used to amplify the TCRB and TCRAD loci from a standardized amount of quality-controlled genomic DNA. The amplicons spanned the V(D)J region and were long enough to cover the CDR3 and allow V and J genes to be identified. Through the commercial immunoSEQ service, the amplicons were sequenced on an Illumina platform. Primer bias and sequencing errors were corrected as previously described, and TCRAD and TCRB definitions were based on the IMGT database. The repertoires were analysed using immunoSEQ Analyzer 3.0 and VDJTools for basic statistics, V/J segment usage, diversity estimates, rarefaction and pairwise overlap. Chao1, ChaoE, Efron-Thisted, Shannon and inverse Simpson indices were used to estimate diversity, which was also estimated on datasets down-sampled to the smallest sample. Repertoire overlap was determined by strict matching of CDR3 nucleotide sequence, V gene and J gene, and Jaccard-based multidimensional scaling clustering was applied. On average, thymus samples gave about 750,000 unique TCRB clonotypes, whereas blood samples gave 75,000 to 95,000.

The sample taken for sequencing was thymocytes. This chain joins TRBV7-2 to TRBJ2-3; matching of 6 bases hints at TRBD2 as the D gene. The TCR sequence derives from a boy under three years old with a congenital heart defect. Donor details come from another sample of the same person, matched by shared clones. Here is the DNA: TGTGCCAGCAGCTTAGGGGACTCAGACAGCACAGATACGCAGTATTTT. It is translated as CASSLGDSDSTDTQYF.